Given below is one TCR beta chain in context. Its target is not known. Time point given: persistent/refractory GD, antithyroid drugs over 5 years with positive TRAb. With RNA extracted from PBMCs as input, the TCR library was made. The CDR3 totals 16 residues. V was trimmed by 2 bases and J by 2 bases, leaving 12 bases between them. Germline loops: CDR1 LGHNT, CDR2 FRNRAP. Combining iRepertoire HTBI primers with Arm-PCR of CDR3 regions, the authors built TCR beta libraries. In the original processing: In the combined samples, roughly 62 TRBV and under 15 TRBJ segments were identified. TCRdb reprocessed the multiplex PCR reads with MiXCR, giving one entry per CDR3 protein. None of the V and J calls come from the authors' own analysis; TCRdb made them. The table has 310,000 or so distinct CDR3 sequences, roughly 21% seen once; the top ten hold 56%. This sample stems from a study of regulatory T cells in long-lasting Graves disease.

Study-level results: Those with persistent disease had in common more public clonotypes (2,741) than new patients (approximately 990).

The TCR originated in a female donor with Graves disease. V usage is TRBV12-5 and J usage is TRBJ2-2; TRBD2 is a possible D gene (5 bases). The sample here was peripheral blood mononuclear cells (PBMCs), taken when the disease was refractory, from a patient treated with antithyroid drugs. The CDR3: CASGLRLTGNTGELFF. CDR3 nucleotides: TGTGCTAGTGGTTTGCGACTAACGGGTAACACCGGGGAGCTGTTTTTT.